This entry lists 25 T cell receptor beta chains sequenced from one sample in a study of beta chain features in type 1 diabetes. What was sequenced were expressed TCRB transcripts, since all of the isolated RNA had been reverse transcribed. TCRdb keeps only in-frame clones here, not all; method: immunoSEQ multiplex PCR. The table shows 300,000 to 400,000 clones, with roughly 8% occurring only once. Specimen: central memory CD4+ T cells from blood. The receptors shown here come from a young woman in good health.

A note on this clone: This sample includes further DNA sequences coding for the same CDR3. The chain carries TRBV6-6 and TRBJ2-1; a possible D gene is TRBD2 (6 bases). Germline CDR1 reads MNHNY; CDR2 reads SVGAGI (reference sequence). Trimming took 2 bases from V and 1 from J, leaving 9 bases between them. This CDR3 has 15 residues. CDR3 region: CASSYGGGSYNEQFF. In nucleotides, the CDR3 is TGTGCCAGCAGTTACGGAGGAGGGTCCTACAATGAGCAGTTCTTC.

This clone was found a few times. This chain connects TRBV4-3 to TRBJ2-2; 8 bases agree with TRBD2. Losses at the gene ends were 0 bases for V and 4 bases for J; bases not matched to a gene: 19. Germline-derived CDR1 and CDR2 are LGHNA and YSLEER. The CDR3 covers 21 residues. The CDR3 spells CASSQERASGWGMSVTGELFF. DNA for the CDR3: TGCGCCAGCAGCCAAGAAAGGGCTAGCGGGTGGGGTATGTCGGTCACCGGGGAGCTGTTTTTT.

A remark on this clone: Other DNA sequences within the sample encode an identical CDR3. V is TRBV5-6 and J is TRBJ2-5; TRBD1 agrees at 9 bases. Germline assignment: CDR1 SGHDT and CDR2 YYEEEE. Trimming removed 2 bases from V and 5 bases from J; junction bases left unmatched: 4. The CDR3 is 14 amino acids. CDR3 loop: CASSLTGGGETQYF. CDR3 in DNA: TGTGCCAGCAGCTTAACAGGGGGCGGGGAGACCCAGTACTTC.

This clone occurred many times. The rearrangement joins TRBV7-2 to TRBJ2-3, with D possibly matching TRBD2 (5 bases). The CDR3 runs to 13 residues. Germline CDR1 and CDR2: SGHTA and FQGNSA. V dropped 11 bases and J dropped 2 bases, with 14 bases sitting between them. CDR3 in DNA: TGTGCCTTAGGAGGCCCACCCACAGATACGCAGTATTTT. It yields the protein CALGGPPTDTQYF.

This clone turned up a few times. This chain joins TRBV5-1 and TRBJ2-1; 7 bases are a match to TRBD2. The CDR3 covers 16 residues. Germline values: CDR1 SGHRS, CDR2 YFSETQ. V was clipped by 1 base and J by 0 bases; unmatched bases: 4. CDR3: CASSLFLADSYNEQFF. The CDR3 DNA reads as TGCGCCAGCAGCTTGTTCCTAGCGGACTCCTACAATGAGCAGTTCTTC.

As concerns this clone: Other DNA sequences in the same sample also yield this CDR3. This chain uses TRBV5-6 with TRBJ2-2; D remains unclear. There are 15 residues in the CDR3. Germline CDR1 reads SGHDT; CDR2 reads YYEEEE. Trimming cost V 4 bases and J 0 bases, with 10 bases left between them. CDR3 DNA sequence: TGTGCCAGCAGCCTAGGGCCTTCGAACACCGGGGAGCTGTTTTTT. Translated, it gives CASSLGPSNTGELFF.

The chain links TRBV11-1 to TRBJ2-7, with TRBD2 identical over 8 bases. Germline CDR1 SGHAT, CDR2 FQDESV (reference sequence). V lost 0 bases and J lost 0; bases outside the gene matches: 1. This CDR3 has 15 residues. The CDR3 region has the DNA TGTGCCAGCAGCTTAGCGGGACTAGTCTCCTACGAGCAGTACTTC. Translation gives CASSLAGLVSYEQYF. Supplemented by reference TRBV11-1 and TRBJ2-7, the full variable domain reads EAEVAQSPRYKITEKSQAVAFWCDPISGHATLYWYRQILGQGPELLVQFQDESVVDDSQLPKDRFSAERLKGVDSTLKIQPAELGDSAMYLCASSLAGLVSYEQYFGPGTRLTVT.

This clone was detected a few times. The CDR3 sequence is CASSKVPLGLGEQFF. The DNA of the CDR3 is TGTGCCAGCAGCAAAGTTCCTCTCGGTTTAGGAGAGCAGTTCTTC. The chain is built from TRBV21-1 and TRBJ2-1. TRBV21-1 is a known pseudogene. The CDR3 sequence is 15 residues long.

V gene TRBV10-3 combines with J gene TRBJ2-7; 7 nucleotides line up with TRBD1. The germline CDR1 and CDR2 sequences are ENHRY and SYGVKD. The CDR3 has 14 residues. The ends lost 7 bases at V and 3 bases at J; junction bases unmatched: 9. The CDR3 loop is CAITDGQESYEQYF. CDR3 in DNA: TGTGCCATCACAGATGGACAGGAAAGCTACGAGCAGTACTTC.

The rearrangement links TRBV7-9 to TRBJ1-2; D is uncertain. The CDR3 extends over 12 amino acids. The germline V gene has CDR1 SEHNR and CDR2 FQNEAQ (reference sequence). V dropped 3 bases and J dropped 8 bases, with 10 bases sitting between them. In DNA, the CDR3 is TGTGCCAGCAGCTTGAATACCGTCGGCTACACCTTC. It codes for CASSLNTVGYTF.

This clone showed up just a few times. This sample includes further DNA sequences coding for the same CDR3. V is TRBV28 and J is TRBJ1-2, with 11 positions matching TRBD1. The CDR3 spans 13 residues. The V gene's germline CDR1 is MDHEN and CDR2 SYDVKM. J was trimmed by 5 bases and V by 6 bases; bases with no gene match: 2. The CDR3 DNA follows: TGTGCCAGCAGCCGGGACAGGGGGTATGGCTACACCTTC. Its protein is CASSRDRGYGYTF.

This clone was picked up a small number of times. The chain combines TRBV5-1 with TRBJ2-7; 7 nucleotides agree with TRBD1. Germline V gene data show CDR1 as SGHRS and CDR2 as YFSETQ. CDR3 length equals 13 residues. V lost 2 bases, J lost 5 bases, and 4 bases stayed unmatched. CDR3 loop: CASSFGQDHEQYF. The CDR3, as DNA: TGCGCCAGCAGCTTTGGACAGGACCACGAGCAGTACTTC. The full variable domain, completed using reference TRBV5-1 and TRBJ2-7, is KAGVTQTPRYLIKTRGQQVTLSCSPISGHRSVSWYQQTPGQGLQFLFEYFSETQRNKGNFPGRFSGRQFSNSRSEMNVSTLELGDSALYLCASSFGQDHEQYFGPGTRLTVT.

The V call is TRBV6-1, the J call TRBJ2-3; 7 nucleotides agree with TRBD2. V shed 3 bases and J 2 bases; nucleotides not matched to a gene: 5. There are 15 residues in the CDR3. CDR1 MNHNS and CDR2 SASEGT come from the germline V gene. The CDR3 nucleotides are TGTGCCAGCAGTGAGCGGGGGTCGGTCACAGATACGCAGTATTTT. Protein: CASSERGSVTDTQYF.

This clone occurred a few times. One junction end disagrees with the germline gene, perhaps due to a read error. J is TRBJ1-2 and V is TRBV10-3; 7 bases are a match to TRBD1. Germline V gives CDR1 ENHRY, CDR2 SYGVKD. The CDR3 spans 14 residues. This CDR3 reads CASSKTGRYDGYTF. CDR3 in DNA: TGTGCCAGCAGTAAGACAGGGAGGTATGATGGCTACACCTTC.

V gene TRBV28 combines with J gene TRBJ2-7; D is unclear. V lost 10 bases to trimming and J lost 3 bases, with 10 bases between them. This CDR3 is built from 11 residues. In germline, CDR1 is MDHEN, CDR2 SYDVKM. The CDR3 DNA follows: TGTGCCACCAACTCTTTCTACGAGCAGTACTTC. As protein: CATNSFYEQYF.

The sample holds a few counts of this clone. V is TRBV21-1 and J is TRBJ2-2. TRBV21-1 is a pseudogene segment. The CDR3 has 14 amino acids. This chain's CDR3 is CASSKGIVPGELFF. CDR3 nucleotides: TGTGCCAGCAGCAAAGGAATCGTTCCCGGGGAGCTGTTTTTT.

CDR3 protein: CASSQGQTRRNQPQHF. In nucleotides, the CDR3 is TGTGCCAGCAGTCAGGGACAGACCCGGCGCAATCAGCCCCAGCATTTT. The chain links TRBV6-6 to TRBJ1-5; 7 bases are a match to TRBD1. Germline V gene data show CDR1 as MNHNY and CDR2 as SVGAGI (reference sequence). CDR3 length: 16 amino acids. V lost 5 bases and J lost 2; bases outside the gene matches: 9.

This chain connects TRBV2 to TRBJ2-5, with D uncertain. The CDR3 spans 14 residues. Trimming left V 7 bases short and J 5 bases short, with 17 bases between. Germline CDR1 reads SNHLY; CDR2 reads FYNNEI. The CDR3 DNA reads TGTGCCAGCACAACCTGGCCCCCCAATGAGACCCAGTACTTC. Protein sequence: CASTTWPPNETQYF.

The chain employs TRBV7-9 and TRBJ2-3; weak D call: TRBD2 (6 bases). The CDR3 is 12 amino acids. The germline V and J ends were trimmed by 5 bases and 11 bases, with 14 bases remaining between them. Germline CDR1 is SEHNR and CDR2 is FQNEAQ (reference sequence). CDR3 protein: CASSLGLSKQYF. As DNA, the CDR3 is TGTGCCAGCAGCCTGGGACTCTCAAAGCAGTATTTT.

This clone occurred a few times. The chain uses TRBV29-1 and TRBJ2-2; 9 bases are shared with TRBD1. Per the germline V gene, CDR1 is SQVTM and CDR2 is ANQGSEA. This CDR3 spans 15 amino acids. After removal of 1 base from V and 4 bases from J, the junction contained 4 bases not matched to a gene. The CDR3 region has the DNA TGCAGCGTTGAAGGAGTGACAGGGGGCACCGGGGAGCTGTTTTTT. Translation gives CSVEGVTGGTGELFF.

This clone was seen a handful of times. V is TRBV19 and J is TRBJ1-2; no reliable D call. This CDR3 region has 13 residues. Between the trimmed V and J ends, which lost 6 bases and 2 bases, there was a span of 10 bases. Germline V gene sequence: CDR1 LNHDA, CDR2 SQIVND (reference sequence). The CDR3 region has the DNA TGTGCCAGTAGCAATGACAACAACTATGGCTACACCTTC. The encoded protein is CASSNDNNYGYTF. The full variable domain, completed using reference TRBV19 and TRBJ1-2, is DGGITQSPKYLFRKEGQNVTLSCEQNLNHDAMYWYRQDPGQGLRLIYYSQIVNDFQKGDIAEGYSVSREKKESFPLTVTSAQKNPTAFYLCASSNDNNYGYTFGSGTRLTVV.

This clone was counted at least ten times. Other DNA sequences in this specimen translate into the identical CDR3. The chain joins TRBV29-1 to TRBJ2-3; 11 bases are shared with TRBD2. This CDR3 is 14 amino acids long. Unmatched junction bases numbered 5, after V lost 4 bases and J lost 5 bases. Germline assignment: CDR1 SQVTM and CDR2 ANQGSEA. DNA for the CDR3: TGCAGCGTTGTACTAGCGGGAGTACAAGATACGCAGTATTTT. Translating gives CSVVLAGVQDTQYF.

Only a few counts were recorded for this clone. V usage is TRBV20-1 and J usage is TRBJ2-3; D not resolved. The CDR3 runs 11 residues. CDR1 and CDR2 from the germline V gene are DFQATT and SNEGSKA (reference sequence). Deletions cut 3 bases from V and 15 bases from J, with 16 bases between. The CDR3 DNA reads TGCAGTGCTAGTCCCGAGAAGACCCTCTATTTT. It encodes CSASPEKTLYF.

The chain is built from TRBV28 and TRBJ2-7; possibly TRBD2 for D (6 bases). CDR3 size: 15 residues. Germline V gene data show CDR1 as MDHEN and CDR2 as SYDVKM. Trimming stripped 2 bases from V and 0 bases from J, with 11 bases between. Written as DNA, the CDR3 is TGTGCCAGCAGTTTAGGGGGACTGGGCTCCTACGAGCAGTACTTC. Protein: CASSLGGLGSYEQYF.

This clone was counted a few times. The chain employs TRBV6-5 and TRBJ2-7; 9 positions agree with TRBD1. This CDR3 spans 14 amino acids. The germline CDR1 and CDR2 sequences are MNHEY and SVGAGI. Unmatched junction bases numbered 12, after V lost 8 bases and J lost 7 bases. The CDR3 DNA reads TGTGCCAGCCGTCAGGGACAGGGTGTAATGGAGCAGTACTTC. It codes for CASRQGQGVMEQYF.